This TCR beta chain was obtained from a study of cytomegalovirus exposure and HLA in healthy donors. Study-level background: Among the 350 to 400 donors who were genotyped, approximately 76% fell in the genetic ancestry cluster that is associated with self-reported Caucasian donors.

This clone was counted only a few times. At one boundary the junction diverges from the germline segment, which might be a read error. The PCR employed 60 Vbeta primers together with 13 Jbeta primers. Assay used: immunoSEQ multiplex PCR; TCRdb lists only in-frame clones, some missing. The profile shows 74,000 or so clones, 70% to 80% of them singletons. The germline CDR1 and CDR2 sequences are MNHEY and SVGAGI. The CDR3 consists of 14 residues. This chain links TRBV6-5 with TRBJ2-4; D is perhaps TRBD2 (7 bases). The sequence derives from a man in his fifties or sixties in good health and CMV-seropositive. Sequenced material: PBMCs. The CDR3 nucleotides are TGTGCCAGCAGTTTGGGGGGGGCCAAAAACAGTCAGTACTTC. This gives the protein CASSLGGAKNSQYF.